This entry lists 32 T cell receptor beta chains sequenced from one sample in a study of T cells after yellow fever vaccination. TCRdb analysed the 5' RACE reads with MiXCR anew, one entry per CDR3 protein. In the table there are approximately 510,000 distinct CDR3 sequences, just over 20% of which are singletons. The sequences come from PBMCs, collected roughly 20 days after the first yellow fever vaccination. The receptors originated from a man in his late teens or twenties who received the YFV17D yellow fever vaccine.

This clonotype appeared a few times. The chain joins TRBV12-3 or TRBV12-4 to TRBJ1-6; possible D gene TRBD1, 5 bases. V was pared by 1 base and J by 7 bases, with 17 bases between. The CDR3 spans 17 residues. The CDR3 spells CASSLGGQGRLNSPLHF. The CDR3 region has the DNA TGTGCCAGCAGTTTAGGCGGGCAGGGCCGTCTAAATTCACCCCTCCACTTT.

The chain uses TRBV20-1 and TRBJ2-6; TRBD1 or TRBD2 may be the D gene (5 bases each). The CDR3 runs to 15 residues. V shed 5 bases and J shed 2 bases, with 13 bases lying between them. Germline loops: CDR1 DFQATT, CDR2 SNEGSKA (reference sequence). The DNA of the CDR3 is TGCAGTGCTGGGGCCCTAGCCACTGGGGCCAACGTCCTGACTTTC. It yields the protein CSAGALATGANVLTF.

This sequence joins TRBV12-3 or TRBV12-4 and TRBJ2-5; D is undetermined. The CDR3 contains 13 residues. V lost 3 bases and J lost 5, with 10 bases in between. In DNA form, the CDR3 reads TGTGCCAGCAGTTTTGGGGAACGGGAGACCCAGTACTTC. This gives the protein CASSFGERETQYF.

V usage is TRBV9 and J usage is TRBJ2-7; weak D call: TRBD2 (6 bases). Germline values: CDR1 SGDLS, CDR2 YYNGEE. The CDR3 is 14 amino acids. The ends were cut back, 0 bases at V and 9 bases at J, with 16 bases in the middle. The CDR3, as DNA: TGTGCCAGCAGCGTAGGGGGGGACCCCTATTGGCAGTACTTC. This encodes CASSVGGDPYWQYF.

This chain uses TRBV20-1 with TRBJ1-5, with a weak D call TRBD1 (5 bases). Trimming stripped 4 bases from V and 7 bases from J, with 23 bases between. CDR3 length: 16 amino acids. Germline V gene sequence: CDR1 DFQATT, CDR2 SNEGSKA (reference sequence). Here the CDR3 reads CSAILGTGALGQPQHF. DNA of the CDR3: TGCAGTGCTATTCTCGGAACAGGCGCCCTAGGCCAGCCCCAGCATTTT.

This clonotype was seen only a few times. The V call is TRBV6-2 or TRBV6-3, the J call TRBJ2-7; tentative D call: TRBD1 (6 bases). The V gene lost 4 bases and the J gene lost 9 bases, with 16 bases spanning the gap. CDR1 and CDR2 (germline): MNHEY, SVGEGT. The CDR3 is 13 amino acids. The CDR3 DNA is TGTGCCAGCAGTTCCGGGACACATACGACGCAGTACGTC. It is translated as CASSSGTHTTQYV.

This clonotype was seen only a few times. V is TRBV9 and J is TRBJ2-2, with D possibly being TRBD2 (7 bases). Trimming shortened V by 4 bases and J by 3 bases, and 16 bases separated the two germline ends. CDR1 and CDR2 (germline): SGDLS, YYNGEE. The CDR3 spans 16 residues. The DNA of the CDR3 is TGTGCCAGCAGCCCCCGGACTAGGGGGGACACCGGGGAGCTGTTTTTT. This encodes CASSPRTRGDTGELFF.

This chain joins TRBV21-1 and TRBJ2-5; TRBD1, the table's D call, lacks a check against the DNA. TRBV21-1 is recorded as a pseudogene. The CDR3 runs to 16 residues. The CDR3 nucleotides are TGTGCCAGCAGCATAAGGGACGGGACAGACGTAGAGACCCAGTACTTC. Its translation is CASSIRDGTDVETQYF.

The chain employs TRBV7-2 and TRBJ2-1; possible D gene TRBD2, 5 bases. From germline, CDR1 is SGHTA and CDR2 FQGNSA. CDR3 size: 11 residues. V shed 4 bases and J shed 12 bases, with 10 bases lying between them. CDR3 protein: CASSSRVLQFF. The DNA of the CDR3 is TGTGCCAGCAGCTCGAGGGTTTTGCAGTTCTTC.

This clonotype was seen at least ten times. The gene calls are TRBV29-1 and TRBJ2-3; D is perhaps TRBD1 or TRBD2 (6 bases each). Germline lookup yields CDR1 SQVTM and CDR2 ANQGSEA. This CDR3 region has 12 residues. V was cut by 3 bases and J by 4 bases, with 8 bases left in between. In DNA form, the CDR3 reads TGCAGCGTTGAGGGGGGCTCAGATACGCAGTATTTT. Protein: CSVEGGSDTQYF.

This clonotype was counted only a few times. The chain is built from TRBV5-1 and TRBJ2-5, with TRBD1 as a possible D gene (6 bases). The germline V gene encodes CDR1 SGHRS and CDR2 YFSETQ. V lost 7 bases to trimming and J lost 4 bases, with 17 bases between them. This CDR3 is 14 amino acids long. In nucleotides, the CDR3 is TGCGCCAGCGGGCTACAGGGAGCCGGAGAGACCCAGTACTTC. Residues: CASGLQGAGETQYF. Full variable domain (outside the CDR3, taken from reference TRBV5-1 and TRBJ2-5): KAGVTQTPRYLIKTRGQQVTLSCSPISGHRSVSWYQQTPGQGLQFLFEYFSETQRNKGNFPGRFSGRQFSNSRSEMNVSTLELGDSALYLCASGLQGAGETQYFGPGTRLLVL.

This clonotype was found a few times. The V gene is TRBV4-2, the J gene TRBJ1-2; D is unclear. The V gene's germline CDR1 is LGHNA and CDR2 YNFKEQ. CDR3 size: 14 residues. The ends were cut back, 0 bases at V and 3 bases at J, with 8 bases in the middle. CDR3 DNA: TGTGCCAGCAGCCAAGAGGAGGGCCACTATGGCTACACCTTC. Residues: CASSQEEGHYGYTF.

Only one count was recorded for this clonotype. The V and J genes are TRBV6-1 and TRBJ2-1; D perhaps matches TRBD2 (6 bases). Trimming removed 6 bases at V and 4 bases at J, with 13 bases between. CDR3 length equals 14 residues. Per germline, CDR1 MNHNS and CDR2 SASEGT. CDR3 coding DNA: TGTGCCAGCAGATCACCGGGACTTTACAATGAGCAGTTCTTC. It is translated as CASRSPGLYNEQFF.

This rearrangement joins TRBV24-1 to TRBJ2-1, with D possibly matching TRBD2 (6 bases). V was pared by 4 bases and J by 2 bases, with 8 bases between. CDR3 length: 14 amino acids. In germline, CDR1 is KGHDR, CDR2 SFDVKD. The CDR3 protein is CATSERGAYNEQFF. In nucleotides, the CDR3 is TGTGCCACCAGTGAGCGGGGAGCCTACAATGAGCAGTTCTTC.

In nucleotides, the CDR3 is TGTGCCAGCAGTGACTGGACAGGGGGCGAGCAGTACTTC. Residues: CASSDWTGGEQYF. The V gene is TRBV6-1, the J gene TRBJ2-7, with 10 nucleotides matching TRBD1. Germline V gene lookup returns CDR1 MNHNS and CDR2 SASEGT. The CDR3 spans 13 residues. After removal of 3 bases from V and 6 bases from J, the junction contained 2 bases not matched to a gene.

The V gene is TRBV11-1, the J gene TRBJ1-6; D is unclear. This CDR3 region has 13 residues. Between the trimmed V and J ends, which lost 3 bases and 9 bases, there was a span of 9 bases. Per the germline V gene, CDR1 is SGHAT and CDR2 is FQDESV (reference sequence). CDR3 DNA sequence: TGTGCCAGCAGCTTGCAGGACTCTTCACCCCTCCACTTT. Amino acids: CASSLQDSSPLHF.

V is TRBV27 and J is TRBJ2-3; D call uncertain. CDR1 and CDR2 (germline): MNHEY, SMNVEV (reference sequence). The CDR3 is made up of 14 amino acids. V was cut by 3 bases and J by 2 bases, with 9 bases left in between. CDR3 protein: CASSLYAPTDTQYF. The CDR3 nucleotides read TGTGCCAGCAGTTTGTATGCCCCCACAGATACGCAGTATTTT.

This clonotype has just a few counts. The chain links TRBV19 to TRBJ1-1; a weak D match, TRBD1 (5 bases). The V gene lost 7 bases and the J gene lost 1 base, with 16 bases spanning the gap. The CDR3 runs to 15 residues. Germline lookup yields CDR1 LNHDA and CDR2 SQIVND (reference sequence). CDR3 in amino acids: CASTSPGLRNTEAFF. In DNA, the CDR3 is TGTGCCAGTACAAGCCCGGGACTTAGGAACACTGAAGCTTTCTTT.

This clonotype was found a few times. The CDR3 DNA sequence: TGTGCCACCTCCCCTTCGGTCCCTGGCACAGATACGCAGTATTTT. Its protein is CATSPSVPGTDTQYF. The rearrangement links TRBV15 to TRBJ2-3, with D uncertain. V lost 8 bases, J lost 1 base, and 16 bases lay in between. Germline V gives CDR1 LNHNV, CDR2 YYDKDF (reference sequence). The CDR3 runs to 15 residues.

This clonotype was counted only a few times. J is TRBJ2-7 and V is TRBV19; D might be TRBD1 (6 bases). The V end was cut by 11 bases, the J end by 0 bases, with 14 bases between. The length of the CDR3 is 13 residues. The germline gives CDR1 LNHDA, CDR2 SQIVND (reference sequence). The CDR3: CAVSRGSSYEQYF. Here the CDR3 DNA reads TGTGCCGTAAGTAGGGGGAGCTCCTACGAGCAGTACTTC.

The chain links TRBV29-1 to TRBJ1-1, with D uncertain. Germline V CDR1 and CDR2: SQVTM, ANQGSEA. The CDR3 consists of 13 residues. Trimming pared 4 bases from V and 1 base from J, leaving 10 bases between. The DNA for the CDR3 is TGCAGCGTTGGAGGGCATACGAACACTGAAGCTTTCTTT. Its translation: CSVGGHTNTEAFF.

This clonotype was detected only a few times. The chain is built from TRBV4-2 and TRBJ2-7, with D unclear. The V and J ends lost 0 bases and 1 base respectively, with 4 bases between them. Looked up from germline, CDR1 is LGHNA and CDR2 is YNFKEQ. CDR3 size: 13 residues. The CDR3: CASSQDLSYEQYF. The DNA of the CDR3 is TGTGCCAGCAGCCAAGATCTATCCTACGAGCAGTACTTC.

The chain employs TRBV7-8 and TRBJ1-2; possible D gene TRBD1, 5 bases. The CDR3 extends over 15 amino acids. From germline, CDR1 is SGHVS and CDR2 FQNEAQ. Trimming shortened V by 5 bases and J by 6 bases, and 19 bases separated the two germline ends. The CDR3 is CASSPTARREHGYTF. CDR3 nucleotides: TGTGCCAGCAGCCCAACCGCCCGCAGGGAACATGGCTACACCTTC.

V is TRBV27 and J is TRBJ1-2; D ambiguous. The length of the CDR3 is 14 residues. Germline loops: CDR1 MNHEY, CDR2 SMNVEV (reference sequence). V lost 4 bases, J lost 5 bases, and 14 bases lay in between. The CDR3 nucleotides read TGTGCCAGCAGTTATATGCCTTTCCCGTATGGCTACACCTTC. It encodes CASSYMPFPYGYTF.

V is TRBV29-1 and J is TRBJ2-3, with a weak D call TRBD2 (5 bases). The CDR3 consists of 12 residues. Germline V gene lookup returns CDR1 SQVTM and CDR2 ANQGSEA. V was trimmed by 7 bases and J by 6 bases, leaving 14 bases between them. The CDR3 here is CSAGLEADTQYF. As DNA, the CDR3 is TGCAGCGCCGGCTTGGAGGCTGATACGCAGTATTTT.

This chain joins TRBV12-3 or TRBV12-4 and TRBJ2-3; D might be TRBD2 (6 bases). The V end lost 7 bases, the J end lost 4 bases, and 27 bases lay between the germline ends. The length of the CDR3 is 18 residues. The CDR3 sequence: CASTKNPTGRDFSDTQYF. CDR3 bases: TGTGCCAGCACCAAAAATCCAACGGGACGGGACTTCTCAGATACGCAGTATTTT.

Written as DNA, the CDR3 is TGTGCCAGCAGTGAATCGATAGGAGGCAATGAGCAGTTCTTC. It translates to CASSESIGGNEQFF. This sequence joins TRBV25-1 and TRBJ2-1, with D possibly TRBD2 on 5 matching bases. Germline V gives CDR1 MGHDK, CDR2 SYGVNS. Trimming shortened V by 1 base and J by 6 bases, and 10 bases separated the two germline ends. There are 14 residues in the CDR3.

The chain has TRBV7-2 and TRBJ1-2; possibly TRBD1 for D (6 bases). Trimming pared 4 bases from V and 5 bases from J, leaving 14 bases between. The CDR3 totals 14 residues. Germline assignment: CDR1 SGHTA and CDR2 FQGNSA. CDR3 sequence: CASSSVQGYYGYTF. CDR3 nucleotides: TGTGCCAGCAGCTCCGTCCAGGGGTATTATGGCTACACCTTC.

This clonotype was seen more than once but under ten times. The genes are TRBV20-1 and TRBJ2-7; D call uncertain. Between the trimmed V and J ends, which lost 1 base and 2 bases, there was a span of 9 bases. This CDR3 region has 13 residues. Germline CDR1 is DFQATT and CDR2 is SNEGSKA (reference sequence). The CDR3 DNA sequence: TGCAGTGCTAGAGGACTGATTGCCTACGAGCAGTACGTC. Encoded protein: CSARGLIAYEQYV.

This clonotype was observed a handful of times. This rearrangement joins TRBV27 to TRBJ2-7; D remains ambiguous. From germline, CDR1 is MNHEY and CDR2 SMNVEV (reference sequence). The CDR3 contains 14 residues. The V end was cut by 10 bases, the J end by 4 bases, with 20 bases between. This CDR3 reads CANSSDLKSYEQYV. The CDR3 nucleotides read TGTGCCAACTCCTCCGACCTGAAGTCTTACGAGCAGTACGTC.

J is TRBJ1-5 and V is TRBV12-3 or TRBV12-4; TRBD1 might be the D (6 bases). The CDR3 has 13 residues. Trimming took 6 bases from V and 9 from J, leaving 15 bases between them. CDR3 region: CASRQGPVWPQHF. Here the CDR3 DNA reads TGTGCCAGCAGACAGGGACCGGTTTGGCCCCAGCATTTT.

The table lists this clonotype with a few counts. V is TRBV6-1 and J is TRBJ1-6; 8 positions agree with TRBD1. The CDR3 sequence is 16 residues long. Germline assignment: CDR1 MNHNS and CDR2 SASEGT. The V gene end was trimmed by 3 bases and the J gene end by 6 bases; junction bases not matched to a gene: 7. The CDR3 is CASSDGQGPSNSPLHF. The CDR3 nucleotides read TGTGCCAGCAGTGACGGACAGGGACCAAGTAATTCACCCCTCCACTTT.